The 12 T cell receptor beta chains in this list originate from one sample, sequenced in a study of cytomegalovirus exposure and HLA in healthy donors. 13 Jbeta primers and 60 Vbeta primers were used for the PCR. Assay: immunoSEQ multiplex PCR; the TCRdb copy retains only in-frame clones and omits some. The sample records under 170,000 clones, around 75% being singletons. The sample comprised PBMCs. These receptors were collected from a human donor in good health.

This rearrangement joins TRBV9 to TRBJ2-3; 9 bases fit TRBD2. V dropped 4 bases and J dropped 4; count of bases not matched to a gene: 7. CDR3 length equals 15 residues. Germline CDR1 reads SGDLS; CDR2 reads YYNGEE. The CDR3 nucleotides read TGTGCCAGCAGCAGCGGGGGGCGAGGGGCAGATACGCAGTATTTT. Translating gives CASSSGGRGADTQYF.

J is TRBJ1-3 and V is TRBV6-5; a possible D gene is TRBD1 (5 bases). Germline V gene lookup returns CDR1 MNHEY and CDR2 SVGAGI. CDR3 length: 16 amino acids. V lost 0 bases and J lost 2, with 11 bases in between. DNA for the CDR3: TGTGCCAGCAGTTACTCGGGGGGGTTCGCTGGAAACACCATATATTTT. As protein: CASSYSGGFAGNTIYF.

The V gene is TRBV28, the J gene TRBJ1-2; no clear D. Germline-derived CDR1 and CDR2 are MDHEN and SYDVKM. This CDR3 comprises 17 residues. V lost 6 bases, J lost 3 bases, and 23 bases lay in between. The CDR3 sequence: CASSQAPRHSRDYGYTF. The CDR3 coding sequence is TGTGCCAGCAGCCAAGCTCCCAGACATTCGCGGGACTATGGCTACACCTTC.

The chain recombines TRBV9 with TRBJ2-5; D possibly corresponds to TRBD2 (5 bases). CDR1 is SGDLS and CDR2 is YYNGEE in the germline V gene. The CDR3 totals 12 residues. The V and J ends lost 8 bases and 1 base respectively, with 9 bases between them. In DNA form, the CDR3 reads TGTGCCAGTTCAGAGGGCCAAGAGACCCAGTACTTC. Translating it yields CASSEGQETQYF.

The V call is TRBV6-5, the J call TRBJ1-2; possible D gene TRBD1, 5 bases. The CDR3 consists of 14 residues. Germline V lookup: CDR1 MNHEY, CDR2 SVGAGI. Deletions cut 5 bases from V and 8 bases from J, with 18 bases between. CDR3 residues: CASSRDSPPEGYTF. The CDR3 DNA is TGTGCCAGCAGTCGAGACAGCCCTCCTGAGGGCTACACCTTC.

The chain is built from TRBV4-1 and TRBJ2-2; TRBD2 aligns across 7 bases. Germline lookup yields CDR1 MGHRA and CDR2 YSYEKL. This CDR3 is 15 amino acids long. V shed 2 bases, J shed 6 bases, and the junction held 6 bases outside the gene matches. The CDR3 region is CASSQPGLVAGELFF. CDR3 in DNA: TGCGCCAGCAGCCAACCCGGACTAGTTGCCGGGGAGCTGTTTTTT.

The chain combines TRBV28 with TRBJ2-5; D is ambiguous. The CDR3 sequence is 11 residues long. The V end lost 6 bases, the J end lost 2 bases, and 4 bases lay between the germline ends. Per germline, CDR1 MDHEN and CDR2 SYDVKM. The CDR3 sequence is CASRYQETQYF. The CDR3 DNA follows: TGTGCCAGCAGATATCAAGAGACCCAGTACTTC. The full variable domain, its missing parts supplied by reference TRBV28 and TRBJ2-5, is DVKVTQSSRYLVKRTGEKVFLECVQDMDHENMFWYRQDPGLGLRLIYFSYDVKMKEKGDIPEGYSVSREKKERFSLILESASTNQTSMYLCASRYQETQYFGPGTRLLVL.

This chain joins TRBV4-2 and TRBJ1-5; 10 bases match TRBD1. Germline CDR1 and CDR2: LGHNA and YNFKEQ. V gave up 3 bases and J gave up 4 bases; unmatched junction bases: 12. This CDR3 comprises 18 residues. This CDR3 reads CASSQGRWDRGGNQPQHF. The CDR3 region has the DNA TGTGCCAGCAGCCAGGGGAGGTGGGACAGGGGAGGAAATCAGCCCCAGCATTTT.

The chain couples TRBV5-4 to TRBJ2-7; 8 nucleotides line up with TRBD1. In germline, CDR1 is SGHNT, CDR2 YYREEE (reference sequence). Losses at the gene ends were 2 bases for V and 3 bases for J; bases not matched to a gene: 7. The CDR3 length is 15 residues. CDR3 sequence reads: CASSLFTGGYYEQYF. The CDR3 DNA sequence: TGTGCCAGCAGCTTATTTACAGGGGGTTACTACGAGCAGTACTTC.

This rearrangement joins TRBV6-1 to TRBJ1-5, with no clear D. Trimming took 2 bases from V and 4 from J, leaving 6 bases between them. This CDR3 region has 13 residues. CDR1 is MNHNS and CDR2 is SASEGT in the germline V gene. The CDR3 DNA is TGTGCCAGCAGTGAATTCCCTAATCAGCCCCAGCATTTT. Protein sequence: CASSEFPNQPQHF.

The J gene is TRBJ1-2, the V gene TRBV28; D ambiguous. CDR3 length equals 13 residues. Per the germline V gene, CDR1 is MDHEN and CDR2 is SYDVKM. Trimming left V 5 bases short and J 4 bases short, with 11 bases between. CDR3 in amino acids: CASSPSVSYGYTF. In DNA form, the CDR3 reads TGTGCCAGCAGTCCCTCAGTCTCCTATGGCTACACCTTC.

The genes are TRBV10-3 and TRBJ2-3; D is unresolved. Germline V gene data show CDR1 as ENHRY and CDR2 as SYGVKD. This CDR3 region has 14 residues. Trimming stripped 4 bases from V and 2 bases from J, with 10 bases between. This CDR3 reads CAISAGQDTDTQYF. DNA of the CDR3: TGTGCCATCAGTGCTGGGCAGGACACAGATACGCAGTATTTT.